The 23 T cell receptor beta chains below all came from one sample that was sequenced in a study of technical replicates of blood from a handful of donors. Only in-frame clones appear in the TCRdb table, and some are missing; sequencing was by immunoSEQ multiplex PCR. The sample includes about 14,000 clones, roughly four fifths seen only once; the top ten take 9.5% to 15%. The sample was PBMCs. These receptors were obtained from a human donor in good health.

The chain employs TRBV6-1 and TRBJ2-3, with a weak D call TRBD2 (6 bases). Trimming removed 3 bases at V and 4 bases at J, with 11 bases between. This CDR3 is built from 14 residues. Germline V gives CDR1 MNHNS, CDR2 SASEGT. CDR3 DNA: TGTGCCAGCAGTGAGGGAGGCAGCGCAGATACGCAGTATTTT. It is translated as CASSEGGSADTQYF.

V and J are TRBV19 and TRBJ2-2; D is undetermined. Per germline, CDR1 LNHDA and CDR2 SQIVND (reference sequence). V lost 7 bases and J lost 0, with 12 bases in between. This CDR3 has 15 residues. CDR3 nucleotide sequence: TGTGCCAGTACGAGTAGAGTTACGAACACCGGGGAGCTGTTTTTT. This sequence encodes CASTSRVTNTGELFF.

This chain uses TRBV15 with TRBJ2-5; 7 nucleotides align to TRBD2. The CDR3 covers 17 residues. In germline, CDR1 is LNHNV, CDR2 YYDKDF (reference sequence). V lost 0 bases to trimming and J lost 3 bases; unmatched junction nucleotides: 10. CDR3: CATSRDRRAGIEETQYF. The CDR3 DNA sequence: TGTGCCACCAGCAGAGATCGACGAGCGGGGATAGAAGAGACCCAGTACTTC.

V and J are TRBV5-6 and TRBJ1-1; D is undetermined. This CDR3 has 12 residues. The germline gives CDR1 SGHDT, CDR2 YYEEEE. V was clipped by 2 bases and J by 4 bases, with 6 bases between them. The CDR3 DNA sequence: TGTGCCAGCAGCTTCCTCGGCACTGAAGCTTTCTTT. It is translated as CASSFLGTEAFF. The full variable domain, with the rest looked up from reference TRBV5-6 and TRBJ1-1, is DAGVTQSPTHLIKTRGQQVTLRCSPKSGHDTVSWYQQALGQGPQFIFQYYEEEERQRGNFPDRFSGHQFPNYSSELNVNALLLGDSALYLCASSFLGTEAFFGQGTRLTVV.

The chain uses TRBV28 and TRBJ2-7; 13 bases align to TRBD2. The trim removed 3 bases at V and 4 bases at J, leaving 6 bases unmatched. In germline, CDR1 is MDHEN, CDR2 SYDVKM. The CDR3 has 16 residues. CDR3 nucleotide sequence: TGTGCCAGCAGTTTGTTACTAGCGGGAGGGCTGTACGAGCAGTACTTC. Its protein product is CASSLLLAGGLYEQYF.

The rearrangement joins TRBV7-3 to TRBJ2-2; TRBD1 aligns across 11 bases. From germline, CDR1 is SGHTA and CDR2 FQGTGA. CDR3 size: 18 residues. Trimming cost V 1 base and J 0 bases; bases outside gene matches: 4. CDR3 loop: CASSLIGQGASNTGELFF. CDR3 DNA sequence: TGTGCCAGCAGCTTAATCGGACAGGGGGCCTCGAACACCGGGGAGCTGTTTTTT.

The chain uses TRBV13 and TRBJ2-1, with 10 nucleotides matching TRBD2. V lost 0 bases to trimming and J lost 5 bases; unmatched junction nucleotides: 1. CDR3 length: 15 residues. Germline V gene lookup returns CDR1 PRHDT and CDR2 FYEKMQ (reference sequence). The CDR3 bases are TGTGCCAGCAGCTTAGGACTAGCGGGGAACAATGAGCAGTTCTTC. It translates to CASSLGLAGNNEQFF.

The chain employs TRBV15 and TRBJ2-4; perhaps TRBD1 as D (5 bases). In germline, CDR1 is LNHNV, CDR2 YYDKDF (reference sequence). V lost 0 bases and J 8 bases, leaving 11 bases between the germline ends. The CDR3 spans 14 residues. CDR3: CATSRDQGRDIQYF. As DNA, the CDR3 is TGTGCCACCAGCAGAGATCAGGGAAGAGACATTCAGTACTTC.

CDR3 residues: CASSESQGARNEQFF. The CDR3 DNA sequence: TGTGCCAGCAGTGAATCCCAGGGGGCTAGGAATGAGCAGTTCTTC. The chain combines TRBV25-1 with TRBJ2-1; 8 bases agree with TRBD1. In germline, CDR1 is MGHDK, CDR2 SYGVNS. The CDR3 is 15 amino acids. V was pared by 1 base and J by 7 bases, with 6 bases of the junction left unmatched.

The V call is TRBV6-1, the J call TRBJ1-1; possibly TRBD1 for D (5 bases). The CDR3 has 14 amino acids. V lost 1 base, J lost 1 base, and 7 bases lay in between. CDR1 is MNHNS and CDR2 is SASEGT in the germline V gene. CDR3: CASSEGGGNTEAFF. The DNA for the CDR3 is TGTGCCAGCAGTGAAGGCGGGGGGAACACTGAAGCTTTCTTT.

The genes are TRBV7-9 and TRBJ1-4; 10 nucleotides align to TRBD1. V lost 5 bases to trimming and J lost 7 bases; unmatched junction nucleotides: 7. The V gene's germline CDR1 is SEHNR and CDR2 FQNEAQ (reference sequence). The length of the CDR3 is 15 residues. The CDR3 nucleotides read TGTGCCAGCAGCGCCCGACAGGGGGCTTTTGAAAAACTGTTTTTT. Translating gives CASSARQGAFEKLFF.

The gene calls are TRBV14 and TRBJ2-3; D is possibly TRBD1 (6 bases). The germline CDR1 and CDR2 sequences are SGHDN and FVKESK. This CDR3 comprises 15 residues. The V end lost 2 bases, the J end lost 2 bases, and 11 bases lay between the germline ends. The CDR3 here is CASSQIQGTTDTQYF. The CDR3 DNA sequence: TGTGCCAGCAGCCAAATACAGGGAACCACAGATACGCAGTATTTT.

This clone was picked up a small number of times. V is TRBV6-1 and J is TRBJ2-1; 13 bases map to TRBD2. In germline, CDR1 is MNHNS, CDR2 SASEGT. This CDR3 has 15 amino acids. Trimming took 5 bases from V and 8 from J; bases not matched to a gene: 6. CDR3 in DNA: TGTGCCAGCAGTAAGACTAGCGGGAGGCCGGATGAGCAGTTCTTC. Its translation: CASSKTSGRPDEQFF.

The chain joins TRBV27 to TRBJ2-7, with D possibly matching TRBD2 (5 bases). The CDR3 is 10 amino acids. V was trimmed by 8 bases and J by 3 bases, leaving 5 bases between them. Germline values: CDR1 MNHEY, CDR2 SMNVEV (reference sequence). The CDR3 bases are TGTGCCAGCGGAGGCTACGAGCAGTACTTC. It specifies CASGGYEQYF.

This chain connects TRBV7-7 to TRBJ2-5, with 13 bases identical to TRBD2. Germline trimming cut 6 bases from V and 3 bases from J; bases unmatched to any gene: 4. The CDR3 is 15 residues long. CDR1 and CDR2 from the germline V gene are SSHAT and FNYEAQ (reference sequence). The CDR3 DNA reads TGTGCCAGCAGTAAAGGGACTAGCGGGGAAGAGACCCAGTACTTC. Its translation: CASSKGTSGEETQYF.

The DNA of the CDR3 is TGCGCCAGCAGCTTCCCTAGCGGGAGTGGCAATGAGCAGTTCTTC. Translation gives CASSFPSGSGNEQFF. The rearrangement joins TRBV5-1 to TRBJ2-1, with TRBD2 matching over 10 bases. Germline CDR1 SGHRS, CDR2 YFSETQ. This CDR3 comprises 15 residues. V trimming: 2 bases; J trimming: 6 bases; junction bases outside the gene matches: 5. The full variable domain, completed using reference TRBV5-1 and TRBJ2-1, is KAGVTQTPRYLIKTRGQQVTLSCSPISGHRSVSWYQQTPGQGLQFLFEYFSETQRNKGNFPGRFSGRQFSNSRSEMNVSTLELGDSALYLCASSFPSGSGNEQFFGPGTRLTVL.

The chain is built from TRBV5-1 and TRBJ1-4; 10 bases are a match to TRBD1. This CDR3 has 15 amino acids. J was trimmed by 4 bases and V by 4 bases; bases with no gene match: 4. In germline, CDR1 is SGHRS, CDR2 YFSETQ. CDR3 bases: TGCGCCAGCAGCCAAGGACAGGGGGGTAATGAAAAACTGTTTTTT. It encodes CASSQGQGGNEKLFF.

The chain employs TRBV6-1 and TRBJ2-7; D perhaps matches TRBD2 (5 bases). This CDR3 comprises 16 residues. Germline CDR1 MNHNS, CDR2 SASEGT. V was trimmed by 2 bases and J by 1 base, leaving 15 bases between them. The CDR3 region has the DNA TGTGCCAGCAGTGAATTGGGAAGCGGTATTTCCTACGAGCAGTACTTC. Residues: CASSELGSGISYEQYF.

This rearrangement joins TRBV27 to TRBJ2-1; 8 nucleotides agree with TRBD2. The CDR3 loop spans 18 amino acids. Germline V gene data show CDR1 as MNHEY and CDR2 as SMNVEV (reference sequence). J lost 2 bases, V lost 3 bases, and 12 bases had no gene match. Here the CDR3 DNA reads TGTGCCAGCAGTTTGGCCCCACAGCTAGCGGGCCCCTACAATGAGCAGTTCTTC. Translation gives CASSLAPQLAGPYNEQFF.

The chain employs TRBV6-5 and TRBJ2-1, with 9 bases aligning to TRBD2. The CDR3 runs 15 residues. The germline V gene encodes CDR1 MNHEY and CDR2 SVGAGI. With 2 bases clipped from V and 8 bases from J, the junction kept 7 bases outside the gene matches. The CDR3 reads CASSYGGRALDEQFF. CDR3 nucleotide sequence: TGTGCCAGCAGTTACGGCGGGAGGGCCTTGGATGAGCAGTTCTTC.

The chain uses TRBV6-5 and TRBJ2-1; perhaps TRBD2 as D (5 bases). Germline V gives CDR1 MNHEY, CDR2 SVGAGI. This CDR3 has 15 residues. With 1 base removed from V and 3 bases from J, the gap between germline ends came to 10 bases. DNA of the CDR3: TGTGCCAGCAGTTACTTGGCGGGTTTCTACAATGAGCAGTTCTTC. Translation gives CASSYLAGFYNEQFF.

This clone has a single count. This sequence joins TRBV29-1 and TRBJ1-5; 9 bases are shared with TRBD1. Germline V gene sequence: CDR1 SQVTM, CDR2 ANQGSEA. V trimming: 6 bases; J trimming: 6 bases; junction bases outside the gene matches: 3. The CDR3 is made up of 12 amino acids. CDR3 loop: CSVRQGGQPQHF. CDR3 bases: TGCAGCGTACGACAGGGGGGTCAGCCCCAGCATTTT.

The V call is TRBV6-6, the J call TRBJ2-7, with 11 bases aligning to TRBD1. V dropped 2 bases and J dropped 3; count of bases not matched to a gene: 3. The CDR3 extends over 15 amino acids. CDR1 and CDR2 from the germline V gene are MNHNY and SVGAGI (reference sequence). The CDR3, as DNA: TGTGCCAGCAGTTACGGACAGGGGGCTAGCTACGAGCAGTACTTC. Protein sequence: CASSYGQGASYEQYF.